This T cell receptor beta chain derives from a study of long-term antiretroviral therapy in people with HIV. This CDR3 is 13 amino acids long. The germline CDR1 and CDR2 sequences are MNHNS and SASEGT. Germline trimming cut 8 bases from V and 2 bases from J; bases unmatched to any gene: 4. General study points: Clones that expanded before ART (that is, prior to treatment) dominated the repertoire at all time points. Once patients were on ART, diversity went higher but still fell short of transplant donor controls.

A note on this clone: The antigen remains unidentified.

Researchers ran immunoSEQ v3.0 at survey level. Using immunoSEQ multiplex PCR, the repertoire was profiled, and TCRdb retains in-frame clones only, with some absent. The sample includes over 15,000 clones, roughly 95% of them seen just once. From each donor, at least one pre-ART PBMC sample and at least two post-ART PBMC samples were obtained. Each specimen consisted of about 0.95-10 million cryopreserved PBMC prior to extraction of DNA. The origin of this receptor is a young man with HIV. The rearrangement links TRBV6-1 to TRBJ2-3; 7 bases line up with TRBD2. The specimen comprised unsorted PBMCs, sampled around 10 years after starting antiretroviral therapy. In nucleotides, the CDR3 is TGTGCCAGCGGGGGAGGGGCCACAGATACGCAGTATTTT. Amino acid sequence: CASGGGATDTQYF.